This T cell receptor beta chain was obtained from a study of post-analysis software for immune sequencing data. Study as a whole: The courses of disease that were included comprised relapsing-remitting, secondary progressive and progressive-relapsing multiple sclerosis. Study conclusions and caveats: People with multiple sclerosis had a significantly lower normalized Chao1 diversity than controls did. The five TRBV segments detected at higher frequency in patients than in controls included TRBV5-6, TRBV5-1 and TRBV20-1.

Sequencing libraries made from TCR beta cDNA carried unique molecular identifiers. The T cell input of roughly 0.9 to 11 million gave 400,000 to 500,000 cDNA molecules. In TCRdb, the PCR reads were re-called with MiXCR into one record per CDR3 protein. The sample holds about 770,000 distinct CDR3 sequences; around 45% are singletons and the top ten take 4.9%. There are a few counts of this clonotype. Its antigen remains unknown. Trimming took off 5 bases at V and 9 bases at J, with 14 bases between the two ends. The CDR3 runs 13 residues. The TCR originated in a girl between 10 and 17 years old with multiple sclerosis. The chain employs TRBV12-3 or TRBV12-4 and TRBJ2-1, with D possibly being TRBD2 (5 bases). The material sequenced was blood. The CDR3: CASSPTGAVEQFF. The DNA of the CDR3 is TGTGCCAGCAGTCCCACCGGAGCGGTTGAGCAGTTCTTC.